This T cell receptor beta chain was identified in a study of T cell responses to AZD1222 COVID-19 vaccine. As concerns this clone: The antigen is not known.

Whole-study results and caveats: Seropositive status at baseline applied to only five or six AZD1222 recipients.

Profiled with immunoSEQ multiplex PCR; TCRdb holds only in-frame clones, not every one. The top ten hold less than 0.65% of the sample, which has about 270,000 clones, approximately 94% seen once. This CDR3 is built from 17 residues. The specimen was peripheral blood, collected 28 days after the second AZD1222 dose. The rearrangement joins TRBV21-1 to TRBJ1-3; the tabulated D call, TRBD1, remains unverified against the DNA. TRBV21-1 is designated a pseudogene. The clonotype originates from an adult who received the AZD1222 COVID-19 vaccine. DNA for the CDR3: TGTGCCAGCAAGATACAATACCAGGGGGTAGGAGTAAACACCATATATTTT. Translated, it gives CASKIQYQGVGVNTIYF.